Following are 17 T cell receptor beta chains from one sample sequenced in a study of blood T cell repertoires in COVID-19. Libraries were prepared by immunoSEQ multiplex PCR; TCRdb keeps only in-frame clonotypes and omits some of them. This table has approximately 220,000 clones, 80% to 90% appearing once. The sample consisted of PBMCs or T cells enriched from blood (not recorded which). The receptors shown here come from a woman aged 45-59 years who had been exposed to COVID-19.

The V gene is TRBV5-1, the J gene TRBJ2-7; 9 bases map to TRBD1. Germline-derived CDR1 and CDR2 are SGHRS and YFSETQ. CDR3 length equals 16 residues. J gave up 9 bases and V 0 bases, and 13 bases lay outside the gene matches. This CDR3 reads CASSLAIGQGNMMQYF. Written as DNA, the CDR3 is TGCGCCAGCAGCTTGGCCATCGGACAGGGGAATATGATGCAGTACTTC. The full variable domain, its missing parts supplied by reference TRBV5-1 and TRBJ2-7, is KAGVTQTPRYLIKTRGQQVTLSCSPISGHRSVSWYQQTPGQGLQFLFEYFSETQRNKGNFPGRFSGRQFSNSRSEMNVSTLELGDSALYLCASSLAIGQGNMMQYFGPGTRLTVT.

This clone was counted a single time. The chain joins TRBV7-9 to TRBJ1-3; maybe TRBD1 (6 bases). V was trimmed by 1 base and J by 2 bases, leaving 9 bases between them. This CDR3 has 15 amino acids. The germline V gene encodes CDR1 SEHNR and CDR2 FQNEAQ (reference sequence). The CDR3 DNA follows: TGTGCCAGCAGCTTAGAGGGGGTTGCTGGAAACACCATATATTTT. Amino acids: CASSLEGVAGNTIYF.

The chain joins TRBV11-2 to TRBJ2-2, with TRBD2 identical over 7 bases. The trim removed 5 bases at V and 6 bases at J, leaving 15 bases unmatched. The CDR3 is 17 residues long. Looked up from germline, CDR1 is SGHAT and CDR2 is FQNNGV. The CDR3 region is CASSLNGARGGSGELFF. CDR3 bases: TGTGCCAGCAGCCTCAATGGCGCGAGGGGAGGGTCCGGGGAGCTGTTTTTT.

The rearrangement links TRBV7-2 to TRBJ1-4, with 8 bases that match TRBD1. CDR1 SGHTA and CDR2 FQGNSA come from the germline V gene. The CDR3 extends over 16 amino acids. V gave up 0 bases and J gave up 2 bases; unmatched junction bases: 2. The CDR3 loop reads CASSLARTGTNEKLFF. The CDR3 nucleotides are TGTGCCAGCAGCTTAGCCAGGACAGGGACTAATGAAAAACTGTTTTTT.

V usage is TRBV3-1 (or the pseudogene TRBV3-2) and J usage is TRBJ2-3, with D possibly TRBD1 on 6 matching bases. The CDR3 runs 16 residues. Germline V gene data show CDR1 as LGHDT and CDR2 as YNNKEL (reference sequence). Trimming removed 1 base at V and 1 base at J, with 12 bases between. DNA of the CDR3: TGTGCCAGCAGCCAAGGGTCGCAGGGGCGCACAGATACGCAGTATTTT. It specifies CASSQGSQGRTDTQYF.

This chain uses TRBV5-6 with TRBJ1-1; TRBD1 agrees at 8 bases. The CDR3 runs 15 residues. Per germline, CDR1 SGHDT and CDR2 YYEEEE. V trimming: 2 bases; J trimming: 7 bases; junction bases outside the gene matches: 10. The CDR3 DNA follows: TGTGCCAGCAGCTTTAGTGGTAAGACAGGGGATGAAGCTTTCTTT. Residues: CASSFSGKTGDEAFF.

This chain links TRBV6-5 with TRBJ2-7; tentatively, D is TRBD1 (5 bases). Trimming stripped 6 bases from V and 2 bases from J, with 14 bases between. Germline CDR1 reads MNHEY; CDR2 reads SVGAGI. This CDR3 contains 14 residues. This CDR3 reads CASSSQTVPYEQYF. The CDR3 DNA sequence: TGTGCCAGCAGCTCTCAGACAGTTCCCTACGAGCAGTACTTC.

V and J are TRBV27 and TRBJ2-7; D uncertain. This CDR3 is built from 13 residues. V lost 6 bases to trimming and J lost 2 bases, with 11 bases between them. From germline, CDR1 is MNHEY and CDR2 SMNVEV (reference sequence). The CDR3: CASSPSQAYEQYF. The CDR3 DNA follows: TGTGCCAGCAGCCCCTCTCAGGCCTACGAGCAGTACTTC.

The CDR3 region is CASSLGELYEQYF. Written as DNA, the CDR3 is TGTGCCAGCAGCTTAGGGGAGCTCTACGAGCAGTACTTC. This sequence joins TRBV11-2 and TRBJ2-7; TRBD2 might be the D (5 bases). This CDR3 is built from 13 residues. V was pared by 1 base and J by 3 bases, with 7 bases between. Germline CDR1 and CDR2: SGHAT and FQNNGV.

This clone turned up a few times. This chain connects TRBV7-9 to TRBJ1-2; TRBD1 aligns across 9 bases. The J segment lost 14 bases and the V segment lost 3 bases, leaving 7 bases of the junction unmatched. CDR3 length equals 12 residues. Germline CDR1 reads SEHNR; CDR2 reads FQNEAQ (reference sequence). The CDR3 sequence is CASSLGGTGLTF. In DNA, the CDR3 is TGTGCCAGCAGCTTGGGGGGGACAGGGCTAACCTTC.

V usage is TRBV7-2 and J usage is TRBJ1-6; TRBD1 is a possible D gene (5 bases). Germline V gene lookup returns CDR1 SGHTA and CDR2 FQGNSA. Trimming pared 0 bases from V and 7 bases from J, leaving 10 bases between. The CDR3 spans 15 residues. The CDR3 here is CASSLARPGNSPLHF. DNA for the CDR3: TGTGCCAGCAGCTTAGCGAGGCCAGGGAATTCACCCCTCCACTTT.

The genes are TRBV19 and TRBJ2-5; 8 bases align to TRBD2. V lost 5 bases and J lost 4; bases outside the gene matches: 9. The CDR3 length is 15 residues. Germline values: CDR1 LNHDA, CDR2 SQIVND (reference sequence). Written as DNA, the CDR3 is TGTGCCAGTAGTGAGGCGGGGGGTAGATCAGAGACCCAGTACTTC. Translating gives CASSEAGGRSETQYF.

This chain links TRBV7-9 with TRBJ2-2, with D uncertain. V was shortened by 3 bases and J by 0 bases, with 11 bases between the two germline ends. The CDR3 covers 16 residues. The germline gives CDR1 SEHNR, CDR2 FQNEAQ (reference sequence). The CDR3 sequence is CASSLPVTANTGELFF. In DNA, the CDR3 is TGTGCCAGCAGCTTGCCGGTAACAGCGAACACCGGGGAGCTGTTTTTT.

This chain joins TRBV19 and TRBJ1-2; D possibly corresponds to TRBD1 (5 bases). The CDR3 has 18 amino acids. The germline CDR1 and CDR2 sequences are LNHDA and SQIVND (reference sequence). V lost 3 bases and J 2 bases, leaving 22 bases between the germline ends. The CDR3 here is CASSMSDGQGRSNYGYTF. As DNA, the CDR3 is TGTGCCAGTAGTATGTCGGACGGCCAGGGAAGGTCCAACTATGGCTACACCTTC. Complete variable domain (other parts from reference TRBV19 and TRBJ1-2): DGGITQSPKYLFRKEGQNVTLSCEQNLNHDAMYWYRQDPGQGLRLIYYSQIVNDFQKGDIAEGYSVSREKKESFPLTVTSAQKNPTAFYLCASSMSDGQGRSNYGYTFGSGTRLTVV.

The CDR3 sequence: CASSFEASGVNEQFF. CDR3 nucleotide sequence: TGTGCCAGCAGCTTCGAGGCTAGCGGGGTGAATGAGCAGTTCTTC. This chain links TRBV7-2 with TRBJ2-1; 9 bases match TRBD2. Per germline, CDR1 SGHTA and CDR2 FQGNSA. The CDR3 is made up of 15 amino acids. Losses at the gene ends were 3 bases for V and 7 bases for J; bases not matched to a gene: 7.

The rearrangement links TRBV6-5 to TRBJ1-3; tentatively, D is TRBD1 (6 bases). Deletions cut 0 bases from V and 2 bases from J, with 11 bases between. The germline gives CDR1 MNHEY, CDR2 SVGAGI. This CDR3 is built from 16 residues. CDR3 sequence (DNA): TGTGCCAGCAGTTACTCGGGAGGGGGAGCTGGAAACACCATATATTTT. This translates into CASSYSGGGAGNTIYF.

This clone was picked up a small number of times. The rearrangement uses TRBV2 and TRBJ2-5, with TRBD2 as a possible D gene (7 bases). CDR3 size: 12 residues. The germline V and J ends were trimmed by 8 bases and 4 bases, with 11 bases remaining between them. Germline-derived CDR1 and CDR2 are SNHLY and FYNNEI. DNA for the CDR3: TGTGCCAGCGGGGGGGCAGTAGAGACCCAGTACTTC. This translates into CASGGAVETQYF. The full variable domain, with the rest looked up from reference TRBV2 and TRBJ2-5, is EPEVTQTPSHQVTQMGQEVILRCVPISNHLYFYWYRQILGQKVEFLVSFYNNEISEKSEIFDDQFSVERPDGSNFTLKIRSTKLEDSAMYFCASGGAVETQYFGPGTRLLVL.